These 20 T cell receptor beta chains came from one sample sequenced in a study of T cells in localized non-small cell lung cancer. The table came from immunoSEQ multiplex PCR; TCRdb's copy has only in-frame clones and leaves some out. Of tens of thousands of clones listed, more than 70% are singletons. The input for sequencing was peripheral blood, taken before any cancer treatment. The receptors stem from a female donor aged 60 or older with stage I lung adenocarcinoma.

The rearrangement joins TRBV5-4 to TRBJ1-2; D is possibly TRBD1 (6 bases). Trimming shortened V by 4 bases and J by 4 bases, and 11 bases separated the two germline ends. CDR3 length: 13 amino acids. CDR1 is SGHNT, CDR2 YYREEE, per germline (reference sequence). CDR3 DNA sequence: TGTGCCAGCAGCGGCGGGACAAGCTATGGCTACACCTTC. It translates to CASSGGTSYGYTF.

This clone was seen only a few times. The rearrangement links TRBV7-9 to TRBJ1-1, with TRBD1 as a possible D gene (5 bases). The CDR3 runs 14 residues. V was clipped by 11 bases and J by 3 bases, with 19 bases between them. CDR1 and CDR2 (germline): SEHNR, FQNEAQ (reference sequence). The CDR3 spells CASRRGRSDTEAFF. Written as DNA, the CDR3 is TGTGCCTCCAGGAGGGGACGGTCGGACACTGAAGCTTTCTTT.

The V gene is TRBV28, the J gene TRBJ2-2; weak D call: TRBD2 (6 bases). The CDR3 spans 14 residues. V gave up 9 bases and J gave up 5 bases, with 16 bases separating them. Germline CDR1 and CDR2: MDHEN and SYDVKM. The CDR3 sequence is CASQPGSRTGELFF. DNA of the CDR3: TGTGCCAGTCAACCCGGGAGTCGGACCGGGGAGCTGTTTTTT.

The chain has TRBV27 and TRBJ2-2, with TRBD1 as a possible D gene (5 bases). CDR3 length: 16 amino acids. Germline V gene sequence: CDR1 MNHEY, CDR2 SMNVEV (reference sequence). Trimming removed 0 bases at V and 10 bases at J, with 18 bases between. CDR3 protein: CASSLSAGNYPEELFF. CDR3 in DNA: TGTGCCAGCAGTTTATCGGCAGGGAATTATCCCGAGGAGCTGTTTTTT.

J is TRBJ2-3 and V is TRBV9, with a weak D call TRBD2 (5 bases). Germline V gene sequence: CDR1 SGDLS, CDR2 YYNGEE. V lost 2 bases to trimming and J lost 3 bases, with 13 bases between them. This CDR3 is built from 15 residues. The CDR3, as DNA: TGTGCCAGCAGCGTTGTGGGAGAGTATACAGATACGCAGTATTTT. Protein product: CASSVVGEYTDTQYF.

This clone has just a few counts. This sample includes further DNA sequences coding for the same CDR3. V is TRBV30 and J is TRBJ2-5; D remains unclear. CDR1 and CDR2 (germline): GTSNPN, SVGIG (reference sequence). Trimming pared 0 bases from V and 5 bases from J, leaving 4 bases between. There are 11 residues in the CDR3. CDR3 region: CAWSVRETQYF. DNA of the CDR3: TGTGCCTGGAGTGTACGGGAGACCCAGTACTTC.

The chain joins TRBV10-3 to TRBJ2-3, with 7 positions matching TRBD1. The CDR3 runs 15 residues. Looked up from germline, CDR1 is ENHRY and CDR2 is SYGVKD. Trimming at V came to 6 bases and at J to 2 bases, leaving 8 bases not matched to a gene. DNA for the CDR3: TGTGCCATCAGCGAGACAGGGCCCCCCACAGATACGCAGTATTTT. It encodes CAISETGPPTDTQYF.

The chain combines TRBV2 with TRBJ1-4; D uncertain. Deletions cut 7 bases from V and 7 bases from J, with 19 bases between. The germline CDR1 and CDR2 sequences are SNHLY and FYNNEI. This CDR3 comprises 15 residues. The CDR3: CASKRGPGGGEKLFF. For the CDR3, the DNA is TGTGCCAGCAAGCGAGGGCCAGGAGGCGGTGAAAAACTGTTTTTT.

This clone was observed a handful of times. The CDR3 DNA follows: TGCGCCAGCAGCCAAGATAGCGGGAGCACCGGGGAGCTGTTTTTT. Translation gives CASSQDSGSTGELFF. The V gene is TRBV4-3, the J gene TRBJ2-2, with 9 bases lining up with TRBD2. The CDR3 is 15 residues long. Losses at the gene ends were 0 bases for V and 4 bases for J; bases not matched to a gene: 0. Germline V gene sequence: CDR1 LGHNA, CDR2 YSLEER.

The chain uses TRBV25-1 and TRBJ1-1; D remains ambiguous. Per the germline V gene, CDR1 is MGHDK and CDR2 is SYGVNS. V was cut by 3 bases and J by 4 bases, with 6 bases left in between. There are 12 residues in the CDR3. The chain's CDR3 is CASSDWGTEAFF. For the CDR3, the DNA is TGTGCCAGCAGTGACTGGGGCACTGAAGCTTTCTTT. Using reference TRBV25-1 and TRBJ1-1 for the parts outside the CDR3, the full variable domain is EADIYQTPRYLVIGTGKKITLECSQTMGHDKMYWYQQDPGMELHLIHYSYGVNSTEKGDLSSESTVSRIRTEHFPLTLESARPSHTSQYLCASSDWGTEAFFGQGTRLTVV.

This chain uses TRBV4-2 with TRBJ2-7, with 12 bases identical to TRBD2. The CDR3 loop spans 18 amino acids. Unmatched junction bases numbered 9, after V lost 0 bases and J lost 3 bases. Germline V gives CDR1 LGHNA, CDR2 YNFKEQ. As DNA, the CDR3 is TGTGCCAGCAGCCAAGACCCATTACCGACTAGCGGGAGCTACGAGCAGTACTTC. Amino acid sequence: CASSQDPLPTSGSYEQYF.

The chain couples TRBV9 to TRBJ1-6, with D hard to call. V was cut by 4 bases and J by 12 bases, with 17 bases left in between. Germline V gene lookup returns CDR1 SGDLS and CDR2 YYNGEE. This CDR3 has 14 residues. The CDR3 nucleotides are TGTGCCAGCAGCACTCGGTGGGGAGGTGTACCCCTCCACTTT. This sequence encodes CASSTRWGGVPLHF.

The rearrangement joins TRBV28 to TRBJ2-3; 14 nucleotides agree with TRBD2. The length of the CDR3 is 17 residues. J lost 6 bases, V lost 6 bases, and 11 bases had no gene match. Germline lookup yields CDR1 MDHEN and CDR2 SYDVKM. The CDR3 loop is CASSKSRLAGGADTQYF. The DNA of the CDR3 is TGTGCCAGCAGCAAGTCTCGACTAGCGGGGGGGGCGGATACGCAGTATTTT.

The rearrangement uses TRBV2 and TRBJ2-3, with 8 bases that match TRBD2. In germline, CDR1 is SNHLY, CDR2 FYNNEI. V lost 6 bases to trimming and J lost 7 bases; unmatched junction nucleotides: 12. This CDR3 is built from 15 residues. Here the CDR3 DNA reads TGTGCCAGCAGAGAAAAAGCGGGAGTGAGGAATACGCAGTATTTT. As protein: CASREKAGVRNTQYF.

The V call is TRBV5-6, the J call TRBJ2-2; D gene ambiguous. The V end was cut by 3 bases, the J end by 5 bases, with 8 bases between. The germline CDR1 and CDR2 sequences are SGHDT and YYEEEE. The CDR3 runs to 13 residues. For the CDR3, the DNA is TGTGCCAGCAGCTGGCTAGGAACCGGGGAGCTGTTTTTT. Encoded protein: CASSWLGTGELFF. Complete variable domain (other parts from reference TRBV5-6 and TRBJ2-2): DAGVTQSPTHLIKTRGQQVTLRCSPKSGHDTVSWYQQALGQGPQFIFQYYEEEERQRGNFPDRFSGHQFPNYSSELNVNALLLGDSALYLCASSWLGTGELFFGEGSRLTVL.

V gene TRBV9 combines with J gene TRBJ2-1; 11 nucleotides align to TRBD2. In germline, CDR1 is SGDLS, CDR2 YYNGEE. The ends lost 4 bases at V and 3 bases at J; junction bases unmatched: 3. The CDR3 consists of 15 residues. DNA for the CDR3: TGTGCCAGCAGCCTAGCGGGAGGTTTCTACAATGAGCAGTTCTTC. This translates into CASSLAGGFYNEQFF.

DNA of the CDR3: TGCGCCAGCAGCAATATACAGGGGACCGGGAACACTGAAGCTTTCTTT. Translated: CASSNIQGTGNTEAFF. The chain joins TRBV5-1 to TRBJ1-1, with 7 bases aligning to TRBD1. With 4 bases clipped from V and 1 base from J, the junction kept 10 bases outside the gene matches. The germline CDR1 and CDR2 sequences are SGHRS and YFSETQ. The CDR3 consists of 16 residues.

V gene TRBV19 combines with J gene TRBJ2-5, with D possibly matching TRBD1 (6 bases). Germline lookup yields CDR1 LNHDA and CDR2 SQIVND (reference sequence). The CDR3 extends over 16 amino acids. Trimming shortened V by 8 bases and J by 3 bases, and 22 bases separated the two germline ends. DNA of the CDR3: TGTGCCAGTTCTGAACCCCTATTTGGACAGAAAGAGACCCAGTACTTC. Protein: CASSEPLFGQKETQYF.

The chain joins TRBV6-1 to TRBJ1-2; no reliable D call. V was cut by 1 base and J by 0 bases, with 9 bases left in between. CDR1 is MNHNS and CDR2 is SASEGT in the germline V gene. The CDR3 contains 15 residues. CDR3 in amino acids: CASSEDPGSNYGYTF. CDR3 bases: TGTGCCAGCAGTGAAGATCCGGGATCTAACTATGGCTACACCTTC.

This sequence joins TRBV5-1 and TRBJ1-3; unclear D gene. The V end was cut by 0 bases, the J end by 0 bases, with 7 bases between. Germline CDR1 reads SGHRS; CDR2 reads YFSETQ. CDR3 length equals 15 residues. The CDR3 here is CASSLGLDSGNTIYF. The CDR3 DNA sequence: TGCGCCAGCAGCTTGGGCTTGGACTCTGGAAACACCATATATTTT.